A selection of T cell receptor beta chains follows, all from one sample in a study of early stage breast cancer tumors. Assay: immunoSEQ multiplex PCR; the TCRdb copy retains only in-frame clones and omits some. The profile covers fewer than 35,000 clones, with around 67% appearing a single time and 10% taken by the ten largest. Sequenced material: breast tumor tissue. The receptors derive from a person aged 30-39 years with breast cancer. CDR3s include the opening cysteine and the closing phenylalanine or tryptophan. D genes are given only for firm matches. Size tells how often a clone was seen (once, few, many) or the class of an expanded clone, and some rows leave it out.

CDR3nt: TGTGCCAGCAGCCCCGGACAGAACTACGAGCAGTACTTC; CDR3aa: CASSPGQNYEQYF; j_gene: TRBJ2-7; abundance: few; d_gene: NA; v_gene: TRBV7-3
CDR3nt: TGTGCCAGCAGCCCTCGCGACTTGGGCACAGATACGCAGTATTTT; CDR3aa: CASSPRDLGTDTQYF; j_gene: TRBJ2-3; abundance: NA; d_gene: NA; v_gene: TRBV11-2
CDR3nt: TGTGCCAGCAGCCGGGACAGGGGGCTCAGCGAGCAGTACTTC; CDR3aa: CASSRDRGLSEQYF; j_gene: TRBJ2-7; abundance: NA; d_gene: TRBD1; v_gene: TRBV6-5
CDR3nt: TGTGCCAGCAGCTTGGGGGGAACAGGTGAAGCTTTCTTT; CDR3aa: CASSLGGTGEAFF; j_gene: TRBJ1-1; abundance: NA; d_gene: NA; v_gene: TRBV5-4
CDR3nt: TGCGCCAGCAGTGATGCCGGGACAGGGCCCTACGAGCAGTACTTC; CDR3aa: CASSDAGTGPYEQYF; j_gene: TRBJ2-7; abundance: NA; d_gene: TRBD1; v_gene: TRBV10-1
CDR3nt: TGTGCCAGCTCACCCGACGGTCGCACCGGGGAGCTGTTTTTT; CDR3aa: CASSPDGRTGELFF; j_gene: TRBJ2-2; abundance: NA; d_gene: NA; v_gene: TRBV18
CDR3nt: TGTGCCTGGAGTGTGGGGGCTGGAAACACCATATATTTT; CDR3aa: CAWSVGAGNTIYF; j_gene: TRBJ1-3; abundance: NA; d_gene: NA; v_gene: TRBV30
CDR3nt: TGTGCCAGCAGCTTTTTCGAGCGAACAGATACGCAGTATTTT; CDR3aa: CASSFFERTDTQYF; j_gene: TRBJ2-3; abundance: once; d_gene: NA; v_gene: TRBV5-4
CDR3nt: TGTGCCAGCAGCCAAAGGACAGGGGTTGATACGCAGTATTTT; CDR3aa: CASSQRTGVDTQYF; j_gene: TRBJ2-3; abundance: NA; d_gene: TRBD1; v_gene: TRBV7-6
CDR3nt: TGTGCCAGCAGCCCGGACGGGGCGAACTATGGCTACACCTTC; CDR3aa: CASSPDGANYGYTF; j_gene: TRBJ1-2; abundance: NA; d_gene: NA; v_gene: TRBV7-9
CDR3nt: TGTGCCAGCAGCCAAGGGACCCGCGGCGATGGCTACACCTTC; CDR3aa: CASSQGTRGDGYTF; j_gene: TRBJ1-2; abundance: NA; d_gene: NA; v_gene: TRBV5-4
CDR3nt: TGTGCCAGCAGCCCCTGGGCCCTGGGGGCCTATCAGCCCCAGCATTTT; CDR3aa: CASSPWALGAYQPQHF; j_gene: TRBJ1-5; abundance: few; d_gene: NA; v_gene: TRBV7-2
CDR3nt: TGTGCCAGCAGTATGTACAATGAGCAGTTCTTC; CDR3aa: CASSMYNEQFF; j_gene: TRBJ2-1; abundance: once; d_gene: NA; v_gene: TRBV27
CDR3nt: TGTGCCAGCAGTGAAGCGGCGGGGTACGAGCAGTACTTC; CDR3aa: CASSEAAGYEQYF; j_gene: TRBJ2-7; abundance: NA; d_gene: NA; v_gene: TRBV6-1
CDR3nt: TGTGCCAGCAGCTCAGAGCGGGACTATAATTCACCCCTCCACTTT; CDR3aa: CASSSERDYNSPLHF; j_gene: TRBJ1-6; abundance: few; d_gene: NA; v_gene: TRBV11-2
CDR3nt: TGTGCCAGTAGTATAGGGCGGACTAGCACAGATACGCAGTATTTT; CDR3aa: CASSIGRTSTDTQYF; j_gene: TRBJ2-3; abundance: once; d_gene: NA; v_gene: TRBV19
CDR3nt: TGCGCCAGCAGCCGAACGGGACAGGACTCCTACGAGCAGTACTTC; CDR3aa: CASSRTGQDSYEQYF; j_gene: TRBJ2-7; abundance: NA; d_gene: TRBD1; v_gene: TRBV5-1
CDR3nt: TGCGCCAGCAGTGATAGTGGTTGGGACGAGCAGTACTTC; CDR3aa: CASSDSGWDEQYF; j_gene: TRBJ2-7; abundance: NA; d_gene: NA; v_gene: TRBV10-2
CDR3nt: TGCGCCAGCAGCTTAGGACTAGCGGGACTATCCCACGAGCAGTACTTC; CDR3aa: CASSLGLAGLSHEQYF; j_gene: TRBJ2-7; abundance: NA; d_gene: TRBD2; v_gene: TRBV5-1
CDR3nt: TGCGCCAGCCTACCGACTAGCGGGAGTAGTGAGCAGTTCTTC; CDR3aa: CASLPTSGSSEQFF; j_gene: TRBJ2-1; abundance: NA; d_gene: TRBD2; v_gene: TRBV5-1
CDR3nt: TGTGCCAGCAGCCAAAGTGGTGAAAAACTGTTTTTT; CDR3aa: CASSQSGEKLFF; j_gene: TRBJ1-4; abundance: few; d_gene: NA; v_gene: TRBV14
CDR3nt: TGTGCCAGCAGCCAGACAGGGGGCGCGGACTATGGCTACACCTTC; CDR3aa: CASSQTGGADYGYTF; j_gene: TRBJ1-2; abundance: few; d_gene: TRBD1; v_gene: TRBV6-5
CDR3nt: TGTGCCAGCAGCGTCGAGACCAGATTCTCTATTGGCTACACCTTC; CDR3aa: CASSVETRFSIGYTF; j_gene: TRBJ1-2; abundance: NA; d_gene: NA; v_gene: TRBV9
CDR3nt: TGCGCCAGCAGCCCGCAATGGGGAGCTAACTATGGCTACACCTTC; CDR3aa: CASSPQWGANYGYTF; j_gene: TRBJ1-2; abundance: NA; d_gene: NA; v_gene: TRBV5-1
CDR3nt: TGTGCCAGCAGCTTACTAGCGGGAAGCACAGATACGCAGTATTTT; CDR3aa: CASSLLAGSTDTQYF; j_gene: TRBJ2-3; abundance: NA; d_gene: TRBD2; v_gene: TRBV7-6
CDR3nt: TGTGCCATCAGTGACTCAGGCACAGATACGCAGTATTTT; CDR3aa: CAISDSGTDTQYF; j_gene: TRBJ2-3; abundance: NA; d_gene: NA; v_gene: TRBV10-3
CDR3nt: TGTGCCAGCAGCTCGGAAAACTCTGGAAACACCATATATTTT; CDR3aa: CASSSENSGNTIYF; j_gene: TRBJ1-3; abundance: NA; d_gene: NA; v_gene: TRBV7-2
CDR3nt: TGCGCCAGCAGCTTGTTAGGGGAGACCCAGTACTTC; CDR3aa: CASSLLGETQYF; j_gene: TRBJ2-5; abundance: NA; d_gene: NA; v_gene: TRBV5-1
CDR3nt: TGTGCCAGCAGTTCCGGGACCTTAAACACTGAAGCTTTCTTT; CDR3aa: CASSSGTLNTEAFF; j_gene: TRBJ1-1; abundance: NA; d_gene: NA; v_gene: TRBV27